This T cell receptor (beta chain) is drawn from a study of blood T cell repertoires in COVID-19. Turning to the study itself: COVID-19 samples collected from the United States, Italy and Spain covered acute and convalescent phases.

Seattle-derived patients entered the study during active infection and were followed longitudinally. The CDR3 runs to 14 residues. Germline trimming cut 9 bases from V and 5 bases from J; bases unmatched to any gene: 7. Germline lookup yields CDR1 KGHDR and CDR2 SFDVKD. The authors' processing: Researchers report that nucleated cell counts were estimated from reference gene primer amplification. Assay used: immunoSEQ multiplex PCR; TCRdb lists only in-frame clones, some missing. That table supplies the V and J calls and clone size; D and trimming were determined from the DNA. The sample has 400,000 to 450,000 clones; around 89% are singletons.

The source is a woman aged 45-65 years with COVID-19, enrolled during active disease. V and J are TRBV24-1 and TRBJ1-1; 11 nucleotides agree with TRBD1. Input material: peripheral blood. DNA for the CDR3: TGTGCCACCGCAGGACAGGGGGCGAGGACTGAAGCTTTCTTT. Encoded protein: CATAGQGARTEAFF.